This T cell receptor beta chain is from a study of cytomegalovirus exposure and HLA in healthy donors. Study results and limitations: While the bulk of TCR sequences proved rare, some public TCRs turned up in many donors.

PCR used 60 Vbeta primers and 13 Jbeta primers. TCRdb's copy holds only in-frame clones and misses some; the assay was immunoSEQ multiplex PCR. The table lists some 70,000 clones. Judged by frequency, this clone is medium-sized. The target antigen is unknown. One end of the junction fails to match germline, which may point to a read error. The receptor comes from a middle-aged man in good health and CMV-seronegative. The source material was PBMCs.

In DNA, the CDR3 is TGTGCTAGCAGCCACGGAAGGGGCAATGAGCAGTTCTTC. As protein: CASSHGRGNEQFF. The chain has TRBV7-7 and TRBJ2-1, with D tentatively TRBD1 (5 bases). The germline V gene encodes CDR1 SSHAT and CDR2 FNYEAQ (reference sequence). The CDR3 loop spans 13 amino acids.